These T cell receptor beta chains were read from a single sample in a study of technical replicates of blood from a handful of donors. Assay used: immunoSEQ multiplex PCR; TCRdb lists only in-frame clones, some missing. The sample yields around 100,000 clones, around 96% seen once. The sequenced sample consisted of T cells isolated from PBMCs. Source of these receptors: a human donor in good health. CDR3s include the opening cysteine and the closing phenylalanine or tryptophan. Fields, in order: D gene, V gene, clone size, J gene, CDR3 protein, CDR3 DNA. The D gene is left open where the match is weak. Size tells how often a clone was seen (once, few, many) or the class of an expanded clone, and some rows leave it out.

D gene: -; V gene: TRBV7-2; clone size: -; J gene: TRBJ2-1; CDR3 protein: CASSSQSGFNEQFF; CDR3 DNA: TGTGCCAGCAGCTCACAGAGTGGGTTCAATGAGCAGTTCTTC
D gene: -; V gene: TRBV9; clone size: once; J gene: TRBJ1-2; CDR3 protein: CASSAQLDFGYGYTF; CDR3 DNA: TGTGCCAGCAGCGCCCAACTCGACTTCGGGTATGGCTACACCTTC
D gene: -; V gene: TRBV7-6; clone size: -; J gene: TRBJ2-1; CDR3 protein: CASSLARQGGRNEQFF; CDR3 DNA: TGTGCCAGCAGCTTAGCGAGGCAGGGTGGTCGCAATGAGCAGTTCTTC
D gene: -; V gene: TRBV2; clone size: -; J gene: TRBJ2-3; CDR3 protein: CASGRGVGTDTQYF; CDR3 DNA: TGTGCCAGCGGGCGGGGAGTGGGCACAGATACGCAGTATTTT
D gene: -; V gene: TRBV29-1; clone size: -; J gene: TRBJ2-7; CDR3 protein: CSVEFDWPGEQYF; CDR3 DNA: TGCAGCGTTGAATTTGACTGGCCAGGGGAGCAGTACTTC
D gene: -; V gene: TRBV18; clone size: once; J gene: TRBJ2-3; CDR3 protein: CASSPLTRSGTDTQYF; CDR3 DNA: TGTGCCAGCTCTCCTTTGACAAGGTCAGGCACAGATACGCAGTATTTT
D gene: -; V gene: TRBV9; clone size: -; J gene: TRBJ1-5; CDR3 protein: CASSPRPEGQPQHF; CDR3 DNA: TGTGCCAGCAGCCCGCGACCTGAGGGTCAGCCCCAGCATTTT
D gene: TRBD1; V gene: TRBV18; clone size: -; J gene: TRBJ2-3; CDR3 protein: CASSGTGGTDTQYF; CDR3 DNA: TGTGCCAGCTCGGGGACAGGGGGCACAGATACGCAGTATTTT
D gene: TRBD1; V gene: TRBV11-2; clone size: -; J gene: TRBJ2-7; CDR3 protein: CASSPTGGRSYEQYF; CDR3 DNA: TGTGCCAGCAGCCCGACAGGGGGTAGATCCTACGAGCAGTACTTC
D gene: TRBD2; V gene: TRBV11-3; clone size: -; J gene: TRBJ2-3; CDR3 protein: CASSLLAGGTTDTQYF; CDR3 DNA: TGTGCCAGCAGCCTTCTAGCGGGGGGGACCACAGATACGCAGTATTTT
D gene: TRBD2; V gene: TRBV7-2; clone size: -; J gene: TRBJ2-5; CDR3 protein: CASNRGSGGQETQYF; CDR3 DNA: TGTGCCAGCAACCGGGGTAGCGGGGGGCAAGAGACCCAGTACTTC
D gene: -; V gene: TRBV4-1; clone size: -; J gene: TRBJ2-7; CDR3 protein: CASSHTGFEQYF; CDR3 DNA: TGCGCCAGCAGCCATACAGGGTTCGAGCAGTACTTC
D gene: TRBD1; V gene: TRBV6-5; clone size: -; J gene: TRBJ2-2; CDR3 protein: CASGTVGHGELFF; CDR3 DNA: TGTGCCAGCGGGACAGTCGGTCACGGGGAGCTGTTTTTT
D gene: -; V gene: TRBV9; clone size: few; J gene: TRBJ2-7; CDR3 protein: CASSVQGVPYEQYF; CDR3 DNA: TGTGCCAGCAGCGTCCAGGGTGTCCCCTACGAGCAGTACTTC
D gene: -; V gene: TRBV5-1; clone size: -; J gene: TRBJ1-5; CDR3 protein: CASSLEGQGDQPQHF; CDR3 DNA: TGCGCCAGCAGCCTGGAGGGCCAGGGCGATCAGCCCCAGCATTTT
D gene: -; V gene: TRBV30; clone size: -; J gene: TRBJ1-1; CDR3 protein: CAWSVQGVLTEAFF; CDR3 DNA: TGTGCCTGGAGTGTACAGGGAGTCCTCACTGAAGCTTTCTTT
D gene: -; V gene: TRBV27; clone size: -; J gene: TRBJ1-1; CDR3 protein: CASSRRENTEAFF; CDR3 DNA: TGTGCCAGCAGTCGGCGGGAGAACACTGAAGCTTTCTTT
D gene: -; V gene: TRBV19; clone size: -; J gene: TRBJ1-2; CDR3 protein: CASSMRGTNYGYTF; CDR3 DNA: TGTGCCAGTAGTATGCGGGGTACGAACTATGGCTACACCTTC